Each of the 27 T cell receptor beta chains below was sequenced from the same sample in a study of CD8 T cells in ankylosing spondylitis. General study points: Seemingly distinctive of ankylosing spondylitis blood was a TCR beta motif formed by eight highly homologous variants.

A single record per CDR3 protein comes from TCRdb applying MiXCR to the 5' RACE reads. The table has 700,000 to 850,000 distinct CDR3 sequences, approximately 12% seen once. Which antigens these TCRs recognize remains unknown. Sequenced sample: blood, either unsorted or a sorted T cell fraction (not recorded which). These receptors were taken from a male donor with ankylosing spondylitis.

V is TRBV7-8 and J is TRBJ2-5; 13 bases match TRBD2. The V segment lost 5 bases and the J segment 5 bases; nucleotides outside the gene matches: 8. Germline values: CDR1 SGHVS, CDR2 FQNEAQ. The CDR3 is made up of 16 amino acids. This CDR3 reads CASSQRLAGGGETQYF. The CDR3 nucleotides read TGTGCCAGCAGCCAACGACTAGCGGGGGGCGGGGAGACCCAGTACTTC.

The table lists this clonotype with many counts. For the CDR3, the DNA is TGCAGCGTTGAAGACCTACCGGGACAGGGGGTAGGGGCCCAGTACTTC. Protein sequence: CSVEDLPGQGVGAQYF. The chain links TRBV29-1 to TRBJ2-5; 11 positions match TRBD1. V lost 0 bases to trimming and J lost 9 bases; unmatched junction nucleotides: 12. The CDR3 is 16 amino acids. Germline values: CDR1 SQVTM, CDR2 ANQGSEA.

The chain joins TRBV5-1 to TRBJ1-1, with D possibly matching TRBD1 (6 bases). The CDR3 covers 15 residues. The germline CDR1 and CDR2 sequences are SGHRS and YFSETQ. V gave up 4 bases and J gave up 0 bases, with 13 bases separating them. The CDR3 spells CASSTRQAVNTEAFF. CDR3 nucleotide sequence: TGCGCCAGCAGCACCCGACAGGCGGTGAACACTGAAGCTTTCTTT.

The gene calls are TRBV21-1 and TRBJ2-5. TRBV21-1 is deemed a pseudogene. This CDR3 contains 14 residues. The CDR3 protein is CASSKVCLQETQYF. DNA for the CDR3: TGTGCCAGCAGCAAAGTGTGTCTCCAAGAGACCCAGTACTTC.

This chain joins TRBV7-2 and TRBJ1-4; 9 bases are a match to TRBD1. Germline-derived CDR1 and CDR2 are SGHTA and FQGNSA. This CDR3 comprises 15 residues. The V gene end was trimmed by 5 bases and the J gene end by 7 bases; junction bases not matched to a gene: 8. This CDR3 reads CASSPGQGLSEKLFF. The CDR3, as DNA: TGTGCCAGCAGCCCCGGACAGGGGTTAAGTGAAAAACTGTTTTTT.

This clonotype has at least ten counts. The chain recombines TRBV5-1 with TRBJ2-1; the D gene is possibly TRBD1 (6 bases). Per the germline V gene, CDR1 is SGHRS and CDR2 is YFSETQ. The V end lost 0 bases, the J end lost 0 bases, and 7 bases lay between the germline ends. The CDR3 covers 15 residues. This CDR3 is CASSLEQGSYNEQFF. CDR3 nucleotide sequence: TGCGCCAGCAGCTTGGAACAGGGCTCCTACAATGAGCAGTTCTTC. The complete variable domain, with remaining parts taken from reference TRBV5-1 and TRBJ2-1, reads KAGVTQTPRYLIKTRGQQVTLSCSPISGHRSVSWYQQTPGQGLQFLFEYFSETQRNKGNFPGRFSGRQFSNSRSEMNVSTLELGDSALYLCASSLEQGSYNEQFFGPGTRLTVL.

V and J are TRBV30 and TRBJ1-5; D call uncertain. The CDR3 covers 13 residues. Between the trimmed V and J ends, which lost 1 base and 10 bases, there was a span of 14 bases. Per the germline V gene, CDR1 is GTSNPN and CDR2 is SVGIG (reference sequence). CDR3 coding DNA: TGTGCCTGGAGTGCAGACGGTTTTCAACCCCAGCATTTT. It specifies CAWSADGFQPQHF.

This clonotype was counted at least ten times. The chain recombines TRBV20-1 with TRBJ1-2, with D perhaps TRBD1 (5 bases). This CDR3 is 15 amino acids long. The germline V gene encodes CDR1 DFQATT and CDR2 SNEGSKA (reference sequence). V lost 2 bases, J lost 4 bases, and 17 bases lay in between. The chain's CDR3 is CSARSRVQGAYGYTF. The CDR3 region has the DNA TGCAGTGCTAGAAGTAGAGTGCAGGGAGCCTATGGCTACACCTTC.

The sample holds a few counts of this clonotype. CDR3 coding DNA: TGTGCCAGCAGCCATCTCACAGGGACCCCTGAAGCTTTCTTT. The encoded protein is CASSHLTGTPEAFF. This chain uses TRBV6-1 with TRBJ1-1; possibly TRBD1 for D (6 bases). Trimming took off 6 bases at V and 6 bases at J, with 17 bases between the two ends. The CDR3 is 14 amino acids. Germline V gene sequence: CDR1 MNHNS, CDR2 SASEGT.

This clonotype was seen a few times. V is TRBV29-1 and J is TRBJ2-7; TRBD1 matches at 7 bases. The CDR3 spans 13 residues. V dropped 4 bases and J dropped 1; count of bases not matched to a gene: 4. Germline-derived CDR1 and CDR2 are SQVTM and ANQGSEA. The DNA of the CDR3 is TGCAGCGTTGCCGAGGGGGCTTCCTACGAGCAGTACTTC. Its protein is CSVAEGASYEQYF.

This clonotype came up a few times. V is TRBV28 and J is TRBJ2-1; D may be TRBD1 (6 bases). This CDR3 spans 14 amino acids. The V gene's germline CDR1 is MDHEN and CDR2 SYDVKM. Trimming pared 7 bases from V and 8 bases from J, leaving 18 bases between. The CDR3 region is CASTLGGTRDEQFF. As DNA, the CDR3 is TGTGCCAGCACCCTAGGTGGGACAAGGGATGAGCAGTTCTTC. Variable domain in full (rest from reference TRBV28 and TRBJ2-1): DVKVTQSSRYLVKRTGEKVFLECVQDMDHENMFWYRQDPGLGLRLIYFSYDVKMKEKGDIPEGYSVSREKKERFSLILESASTNQTSMYLCASTLGGTRDEQFFGPGTRLTVL.

There are a few counts of this clonotype. The DNA of the CDR3 is TGCAGTGCTGTAGGACAGGTTGCGAACACCGGGGAGCTGTTTTTT. Protein sequence: CSAVGQVANTGELFF. The V gene is TRBV20-1, the J gene TRBJ2-2; 7 bases agree with TRBD1. V trimming: 5 bases; J trimming: 0 bases; junction bases outside the gene matches: 6. This CDR3 has 15 amino acids. CDR1 is DFQATT and CDR2 is SNEGSKA in the germline V gene (reference sequence).

The CDR3, as DNA: TGTGCCAGCAGCGCCAGGACAGGTGAGATCTACGAGCAGTACTTC. It specifies CASSARTGEIYEQYF. The V call is TRBV9, the J call TRBJ2-7, with TRBD1 identical over 7 bases. The CDR3 spans 15 residues. The germline gives CDR1 SGDLS, CDR2 YYNGEE. J was trimmed by 3 bases and V by 3 bases; bases with no gene match: 9.

The genes are TRBV4-1 and TRBJ2-5, with TRBD2 as a possible D gene (6 bases). Germline V gene data show CDR1 as MGHRA and CDR2 as YSYEKL. CDR3 length: 15 residues. Between the trimmed V and J ends, which lost 4 bases and 1 base, there was a span of 13 bases. CDR3 sequence reads: CASSRAGLPQETQYF. The CDR3, as DNA: TGCGCCAGCAGCCGAGCGGGCCTACCCCAAGAGACCCAGTACTTC.

This clonotype was recorded a few times. The chain joins TRBV29-1 to TRBJ1-1; D unclear. The germline V and J ends were trimmed by 4 bases and 3 bases, with 9 bases remaining between them. This CDR3 is 12 amino acids long. The germline V gene has CDR1 SQVTM and CDR2 ANQGSEA. CDR3 in DNA: TGCAGCGTTGCGGACGGGGACACTGAAGCTTTCTTT. This gives the protein CSVADGDTEAFF. Supplemented by reference TRBV29-1 and TRBJ1-1, the full variable domain reads SAVISQKPSRDICQRGTSLTIQCQVDSQVTMMFWYRQQPGQSLTLIATANQGSEATYESGFVIDKFPISRPNLTFSTLTVSNMSPEDSSIYLCSVADGDTEAFFGQGTRLTVV.

This clonotype appeared a few times. The chain employs TRBV5-6 and TRBJ2-3; D is ambiguous. The CDR3 has 15 amino acids. V was shortened by 0 bases and J by 5 bases, with 13 bases between the two germline ends. The germline gives CDR1 SGHDT, CDR2 YYEEEE. In nucleotides, the CDR3 is TGTGCCAGCAGCTTGGTTCTGGGTGCAGGAGATACGCAGTATTTT. This gives the protein CASSLVLGAGDTQYF.

This chain links TRBV4-2 with TRBJ2-7; TRBD1 matches 9 bases. Germline assignment: CDR1 LGHNA and CDR2 YNFKEQ. This CDR3 spans 15 amino acids. Trimming cost V 4 bases and J 2 bases; bases outside gene matches: 6. CDR3 protein: CASSRGQGATYEQYF. Here the CDR3 DNA reads TGTGCCAGCAGCCGGGGACAGGGAGCAACCTACGAGCAGTACTTC.

The table lists this clonotype with many counts. V gene TRBV20-1 combines with J gene TRBJ1-4; possibly TRBD1 for D (5 bases). The CDR3 extends over 13 amino acids. The germline gives CDR1 DFQATT, CDR2 SNEGSKA (reference sequence). Trimming pared 6 bases from V and 8 bases from J, leaving 16 bases between. Here the CDR3 reads CSALGTAGEKLFF. The CDR3 nucleotides read TGCAGTGCCCTCGGGACCGCGGGCGAAAAACTGTTTTTT.

This clonotype was observed a handful of times. CDR3 amino acids: CASSLAPYSNQPQHF. DNA of the CDR3: TGTGCCAGCAGCTTAGCTCCCTATAGCAATCAGCCCCAGCATTTT. This chain connects TRBV7-2 to TRBJ1-5; D unresolved. The length of the CDR3 is 15 residues. Trimming pared 0 bases from V and 0 bases from J, leaving 6 bases between. Looked up from germline, CDR1 is SGHTA and CDR2 is FQGNSA. The full variable domain, completed using reference TRBV7-2 and TRBJ1-5, is GAGVSQSPSNKVTEKGKDVELRCDPISGHTALYWYRQSLGQGLEFLIYFQGNSAPDKSGLPSDRFSAERTGGSVSTLTIQRTQQEDSAVYLCASSLAPYSNQPQHFGDGTRLSIL.

This clonotype showed up many times. V usage is TRBV29-1 and J usage is TRBJ1-1; the D gene is possibly TRBD1 (5 bases). CDR3 length: 12 residues. V lost 8 bases and J lost 1, with 11 bases in between. Germline CDR1 reads SQVTM; CDR2 reads ANQGSEA. Written as DNA, the CDR3 is TGCAGCTTCTTGGGGCCGAACACTGAAGCTTTCTTT. Protein: CSFLGPNTEAFF.

This CDR3 reads CASSLSGSSGANVLTF. CDR3 sequence (DNA): TGCGCCAGCAGCTTGAGTGGGAGCTCTGGGGCCAACGTCCTGACTTTC. The rearrangement links TRBV5-1 to TRBJ2-6, with TRBD2 as a possible D gene (5 bases). Per germline, CDR1 SGHRS and CDR2 YFSETQ. This CDR3 has 16 amino acids. V dropped 1 base and J dropped 0 bases, with 8 bases sitting between them.

The chain combines TRBV20-1 with TRBJ2-3, with 9 bases that match TRBD2. CDR3 length: 15 amino acids. The trim removed 5 bases at V and 2 bases at J, leaving 8 bases unmatched. Germline V CDR1 and CDR2: DFQATT, SNEGSKA (reference sequence). CDR3 coding DNA: TGCAGTGCTCGGCGGAGCGGGGGGTTCACAGATACGCAGTATTTT. The encoded protein is CSARRSGGFTDTQYF.

This clonotype has just a few counts. The chain links TRBV6-2 or TRBV6-3 to TRBJ2-4, with D possibly TRBD2 on 6 matching bases. The CDR3 totals 16 residues. Germline V lookup: CDR1 MNHEY, CDR2 SVGEGT. V was clipped by 4 bases and J by 12 bases, with 25 bases between them. The DNA for the CDR3 is TGTGCCAGCAGTTTCACCAGGACTATACGGCAAACTTATCAGTACTTC. Translating gives CASSFTRTIRQTYQYF.

This chain joins TRBV6-1 and TRBJ2-1, with 9 bases that match TRBD1. Germline assignment: CDR1 MNHNS and CDR2 SASEGT. CDR3 length equals 15 residues. Losses at the gene ends were 6 bases for V and 7 bases for J; bases not matched to a gene: 10. Here the CDR3 reads CASRGPGQGLNEQFF. The CDR3 nucleotides read TGTGCCAGCAGGGGTCCGGGACAGGGATTAAATGAGCAGTTCTTC.

V is TRBV18 and J is TRBJ2-1, with D perhaps TRBD2 (5 bases). The CDR3 loop spans 15 amino acids. The germline gives CDR1 KGHSH, CDR2 LQKENI. Trimming removed 0 bases from V and 6 bases from J, with 12 bases in between. The CDR3 sequence is CASSPPGSTSNEQFF. CDR3 in DNA: TGTGCCAGCTCACCACCGGGGAGTACCAGCAATGAGCAGTTCTTC.

Comment on this clonotype: One end of the junction does not line up with germline, which may come from a read error. The rearrangement uses TRBV5-5 and TRBJ1-1; D gene unclear. Per the germline V gene, CDR1 is SGHKS and CDR2 is YYEKEE (reference sequence). The length of the CDR3 is 16 residues. CDR3 DNA sequence: TGTGCGTGCAGCTTGGCTCGCGGTTTCATGAACACTGGAGCTTTCTTT. Its protein is CACSLARGFMNTGAFF.

This clonotype was found a few times. The chain has TRBV24-1 and TRBJ1-2; D gene ambiguous. CDR3 length equals 12 residues. Germline CDR1 reads KGHDR; CDR2 reads SFDVKD. Trimming removed 4 bases from V and 4 bases from J, with 6 bases in between. The CDR3 DNA is TGTGCCACCAGTGACAGTGTCTATGGCTACACCTTC. It specifies CATSDSVYGYTF.